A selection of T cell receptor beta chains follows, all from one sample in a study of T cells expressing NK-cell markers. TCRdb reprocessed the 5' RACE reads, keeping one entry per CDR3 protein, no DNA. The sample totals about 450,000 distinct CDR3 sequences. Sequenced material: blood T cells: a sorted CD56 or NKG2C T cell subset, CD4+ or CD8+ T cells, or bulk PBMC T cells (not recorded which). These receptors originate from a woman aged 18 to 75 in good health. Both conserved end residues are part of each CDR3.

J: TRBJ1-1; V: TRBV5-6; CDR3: CASSSRRAVNTEAFF
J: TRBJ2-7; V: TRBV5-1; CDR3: CASSLPRDNEQYF
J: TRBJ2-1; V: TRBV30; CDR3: CAWVEGPYNEQFF
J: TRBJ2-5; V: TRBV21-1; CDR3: CASSKGPRGTQYF
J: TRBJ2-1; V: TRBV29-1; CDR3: CSVLGGAGYNEQFF
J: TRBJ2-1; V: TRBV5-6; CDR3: CASSWMGQSEQFF
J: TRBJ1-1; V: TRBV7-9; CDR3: CASSLMSRRNTEAFF
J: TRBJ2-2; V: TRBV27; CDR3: CASSSGLAVGVTGELFF
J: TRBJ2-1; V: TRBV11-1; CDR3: CASSLSLAGGRTKAYNEQFF
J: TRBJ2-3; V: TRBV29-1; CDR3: CSVSGGSGTQYF
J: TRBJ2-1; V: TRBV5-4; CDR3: CASSLVQHNEQFF
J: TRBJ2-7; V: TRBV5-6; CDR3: CASSLGAKGNEQYF
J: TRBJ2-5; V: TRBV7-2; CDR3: CASSLNRAQETQYF
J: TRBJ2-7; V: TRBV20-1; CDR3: CSASSRDRSYEQYF
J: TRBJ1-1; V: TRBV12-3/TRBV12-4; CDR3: CASTMGLPNTEAFF
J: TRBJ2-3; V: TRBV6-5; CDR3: CASSSLASKADTQYF
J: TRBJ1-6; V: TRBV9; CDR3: CASSSSDSRSSYNSPLHF
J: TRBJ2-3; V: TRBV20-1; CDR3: CSANSPQGAGDTQYF
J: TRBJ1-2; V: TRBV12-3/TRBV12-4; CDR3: CASSPIGAGNYGYTF
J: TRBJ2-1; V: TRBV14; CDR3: CASSRGLAGKYNEQFF
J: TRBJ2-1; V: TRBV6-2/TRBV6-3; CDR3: CASSYVGGEQFF
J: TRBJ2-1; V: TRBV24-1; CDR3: CATSDPASGDYYNEQFF
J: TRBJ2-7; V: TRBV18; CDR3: CASSPADDGGHEQYF
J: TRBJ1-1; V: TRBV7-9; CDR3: CASSPEAGLNTEAFF
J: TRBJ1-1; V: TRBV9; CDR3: CASRPRGGFDGNTEAFF
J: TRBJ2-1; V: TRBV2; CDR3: CASSWTEEDLYNEQFF
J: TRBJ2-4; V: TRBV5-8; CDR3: CASSRAGGITKNIQYF
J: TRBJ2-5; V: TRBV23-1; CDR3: CASSHGSEETQYF
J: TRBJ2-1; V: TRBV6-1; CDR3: CASSEFGADYNEQFF
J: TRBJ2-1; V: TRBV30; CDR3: CAWIRTSGKQFF
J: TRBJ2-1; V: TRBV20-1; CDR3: CSANLRGGLFGNEQFF
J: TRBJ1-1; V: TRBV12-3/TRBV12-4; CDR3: CASSIRELSEAFF
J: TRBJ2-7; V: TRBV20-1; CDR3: CSARDLETGFYEQYF
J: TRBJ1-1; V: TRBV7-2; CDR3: CASSLQGRDFEAFF
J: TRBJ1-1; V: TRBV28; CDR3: CASSPGGQAVNEAFF
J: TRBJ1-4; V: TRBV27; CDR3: CASTGDSNEKLFF
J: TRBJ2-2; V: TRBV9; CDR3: CASSVVGTTGELFF
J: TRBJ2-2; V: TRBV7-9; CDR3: CASSSRNTGELFF
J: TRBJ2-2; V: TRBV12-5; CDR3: CASGFSDQGLPGELFF
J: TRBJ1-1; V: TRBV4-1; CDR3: CASSQVRIGNTEAFF
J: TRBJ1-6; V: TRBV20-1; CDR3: CSARFTGTRNSPLHF
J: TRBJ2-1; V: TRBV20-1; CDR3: CSAGQGNEQFF
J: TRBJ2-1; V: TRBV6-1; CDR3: CASSMTSGGSYNEQFF
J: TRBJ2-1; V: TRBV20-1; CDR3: CSARQGGGEQFF
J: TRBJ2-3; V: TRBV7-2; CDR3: CASAKSGGTDTQYF
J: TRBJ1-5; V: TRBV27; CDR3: CASSLFWEDQPQHF
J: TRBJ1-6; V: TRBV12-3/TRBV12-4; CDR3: CASSQQGLTYNSPLHF
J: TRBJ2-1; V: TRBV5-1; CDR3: CASSLGDRADYNEQFF
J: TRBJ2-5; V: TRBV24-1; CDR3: CATSEGRETQYF
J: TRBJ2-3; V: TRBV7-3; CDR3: CASSLGGSGRSTDTQYF
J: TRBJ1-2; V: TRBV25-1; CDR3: CASSFQGVDTF
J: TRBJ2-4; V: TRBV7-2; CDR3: CASSLGGVLAKNIQYF
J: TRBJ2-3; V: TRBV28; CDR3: CASSLLQGASTDTQYF
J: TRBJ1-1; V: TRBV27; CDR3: CASSPLTGNTEAFF
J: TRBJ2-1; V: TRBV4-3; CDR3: CASSQDRNYNEQFF
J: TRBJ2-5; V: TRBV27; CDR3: CASSLSAGETQYF
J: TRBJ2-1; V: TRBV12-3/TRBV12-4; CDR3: CASRTSGRAYNEQFF
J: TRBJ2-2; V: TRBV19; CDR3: CASGAPPGELFF
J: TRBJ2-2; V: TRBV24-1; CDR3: CATSDHLNTGELFF